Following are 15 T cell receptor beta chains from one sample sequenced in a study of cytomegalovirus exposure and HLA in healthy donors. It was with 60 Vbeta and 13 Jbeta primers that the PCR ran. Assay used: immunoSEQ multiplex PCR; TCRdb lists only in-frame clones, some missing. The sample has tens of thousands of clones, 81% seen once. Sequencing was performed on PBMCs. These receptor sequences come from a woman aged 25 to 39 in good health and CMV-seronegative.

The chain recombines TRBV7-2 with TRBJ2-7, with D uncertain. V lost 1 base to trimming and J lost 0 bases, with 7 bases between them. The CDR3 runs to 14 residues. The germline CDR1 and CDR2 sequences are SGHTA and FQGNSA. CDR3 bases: TGTGCCAGCAGCTTAGACCCGAGCTCCTACGAGCAGTACTTC. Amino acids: CASSLDPSSYEQYF.

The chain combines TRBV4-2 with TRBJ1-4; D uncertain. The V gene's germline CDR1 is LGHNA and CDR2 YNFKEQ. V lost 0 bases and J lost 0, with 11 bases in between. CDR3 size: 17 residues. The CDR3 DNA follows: TGTGCCAGCAGCCAAGATTCGGCGAGGGCAACTAATGAAAAACTGTTTTTT. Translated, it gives CASSQDSARATNEKLFF.

CDR3 bases: TGTGCCATCAGTGAGTCCCTACAGGGGGCCTACGAGCAGTACTTC. Protein product: CAISESLQGAYEQYF. The genes are TRBV10-3 and TRBJ2-7, with 8 bases fitting TRBD1. The CDR3 contains 15 residues. The germline gives CDR1 ENHRY, CDR2 SYGVKD. Losses at the gene ends were 0 bases for V and 2 bases for J; bases not matched to a gene: 3.

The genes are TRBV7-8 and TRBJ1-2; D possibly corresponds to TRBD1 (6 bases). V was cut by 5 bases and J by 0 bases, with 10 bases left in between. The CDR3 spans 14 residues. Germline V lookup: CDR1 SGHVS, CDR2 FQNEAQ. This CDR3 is CASSLRQANYGYTF. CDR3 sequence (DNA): TGTGCCAGCAGCCTGAGACAGGCTAACTATGGCTACACCTTC.

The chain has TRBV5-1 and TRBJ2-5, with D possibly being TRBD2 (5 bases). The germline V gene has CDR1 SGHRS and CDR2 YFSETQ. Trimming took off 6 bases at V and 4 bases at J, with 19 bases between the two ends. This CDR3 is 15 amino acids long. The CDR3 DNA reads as TGCGCCAGCATCGACCGGACTGGGCAAGGAGAGACCCAGTACTTC. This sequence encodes CASIDRTGQGETQYF.

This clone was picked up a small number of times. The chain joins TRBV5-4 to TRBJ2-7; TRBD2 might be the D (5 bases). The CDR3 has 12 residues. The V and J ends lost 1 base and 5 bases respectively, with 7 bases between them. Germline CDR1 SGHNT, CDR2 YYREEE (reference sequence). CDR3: CASSLRRDEQYF. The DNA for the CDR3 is TGTGCCAGCAGCTTGCGGCGGGACGAGCAGTACTTC.

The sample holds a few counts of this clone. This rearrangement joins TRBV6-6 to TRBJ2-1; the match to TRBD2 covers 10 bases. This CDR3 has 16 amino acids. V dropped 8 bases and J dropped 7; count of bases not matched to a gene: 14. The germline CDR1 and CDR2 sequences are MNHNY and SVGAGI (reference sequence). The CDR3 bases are TGTGCCAGCGCCCCGAGTAGCGGGAGGAGTCGAAATGAGCAGTTCTTC. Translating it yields CASAPSSGRSRNEQFF.

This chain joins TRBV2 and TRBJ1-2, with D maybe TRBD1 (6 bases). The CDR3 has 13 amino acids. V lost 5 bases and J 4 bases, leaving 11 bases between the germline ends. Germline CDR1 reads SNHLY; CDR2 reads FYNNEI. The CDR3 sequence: CASSPDRRYGYTF. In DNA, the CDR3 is TGTGCCAGCAGTCCTGACAGGCGCTATGGCTACACCTTC.

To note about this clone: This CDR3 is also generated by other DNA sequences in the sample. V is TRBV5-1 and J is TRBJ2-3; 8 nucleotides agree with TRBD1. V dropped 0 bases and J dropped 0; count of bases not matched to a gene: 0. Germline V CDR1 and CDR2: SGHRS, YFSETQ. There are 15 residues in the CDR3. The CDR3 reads CASSLGQGSTDTQYF. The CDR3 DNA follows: TGCGCCAGCAGCTTGGGACAGGGGAGCACAGATACGCAGTATTTT.

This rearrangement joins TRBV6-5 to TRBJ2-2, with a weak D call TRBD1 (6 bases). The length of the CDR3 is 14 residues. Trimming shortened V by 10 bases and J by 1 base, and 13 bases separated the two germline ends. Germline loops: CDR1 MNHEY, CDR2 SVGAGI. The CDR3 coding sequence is TGTGCCACATCTTCGACAGGGAACACCGGGGAGCTGTTTTTT. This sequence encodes CATSSTGNTGELFF.

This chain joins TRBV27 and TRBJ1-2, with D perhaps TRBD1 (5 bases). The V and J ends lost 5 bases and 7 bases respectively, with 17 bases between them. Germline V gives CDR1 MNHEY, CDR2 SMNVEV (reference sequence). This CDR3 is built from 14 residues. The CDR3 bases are TGTGCCAGCAGTGCCAGGGTCAGGGTGCTTGGCTACACCTTC. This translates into CASSARVRVLGYTF.

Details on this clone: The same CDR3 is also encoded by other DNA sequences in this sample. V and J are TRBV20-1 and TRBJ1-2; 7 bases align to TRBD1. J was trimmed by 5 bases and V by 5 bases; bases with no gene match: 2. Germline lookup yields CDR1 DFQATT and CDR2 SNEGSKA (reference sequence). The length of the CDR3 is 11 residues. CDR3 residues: CSAWDSYGYTF. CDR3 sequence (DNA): TGCAGTGCTTGGGACAGTTATGGCTACACCTTC.

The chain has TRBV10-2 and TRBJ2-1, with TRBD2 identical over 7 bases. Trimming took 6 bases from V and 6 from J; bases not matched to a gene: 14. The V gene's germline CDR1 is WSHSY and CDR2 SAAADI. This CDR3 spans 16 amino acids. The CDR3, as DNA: TGCGCCAGCAGAGATCTCGCGGGAGTTACAGGCAATGAGCAGTTCTTC. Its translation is CASRDLAGVTGNEQFF.

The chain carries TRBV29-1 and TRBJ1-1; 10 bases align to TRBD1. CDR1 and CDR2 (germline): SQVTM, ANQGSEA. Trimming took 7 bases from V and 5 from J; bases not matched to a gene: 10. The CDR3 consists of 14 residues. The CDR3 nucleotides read TGCAGCGCCCGGATGACAGGGGGCTATACTGAAGCTTTCTTT. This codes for CSARMTGGYTEAFF.

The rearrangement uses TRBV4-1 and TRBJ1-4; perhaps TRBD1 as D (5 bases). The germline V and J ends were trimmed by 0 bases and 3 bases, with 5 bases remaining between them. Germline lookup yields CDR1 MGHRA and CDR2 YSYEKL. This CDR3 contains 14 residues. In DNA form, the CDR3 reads TGCGCCAGCAGCCAAGACAGGGCTAATGAAAAACTGTTTTTT. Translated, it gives CASSQDRANEKLFF.